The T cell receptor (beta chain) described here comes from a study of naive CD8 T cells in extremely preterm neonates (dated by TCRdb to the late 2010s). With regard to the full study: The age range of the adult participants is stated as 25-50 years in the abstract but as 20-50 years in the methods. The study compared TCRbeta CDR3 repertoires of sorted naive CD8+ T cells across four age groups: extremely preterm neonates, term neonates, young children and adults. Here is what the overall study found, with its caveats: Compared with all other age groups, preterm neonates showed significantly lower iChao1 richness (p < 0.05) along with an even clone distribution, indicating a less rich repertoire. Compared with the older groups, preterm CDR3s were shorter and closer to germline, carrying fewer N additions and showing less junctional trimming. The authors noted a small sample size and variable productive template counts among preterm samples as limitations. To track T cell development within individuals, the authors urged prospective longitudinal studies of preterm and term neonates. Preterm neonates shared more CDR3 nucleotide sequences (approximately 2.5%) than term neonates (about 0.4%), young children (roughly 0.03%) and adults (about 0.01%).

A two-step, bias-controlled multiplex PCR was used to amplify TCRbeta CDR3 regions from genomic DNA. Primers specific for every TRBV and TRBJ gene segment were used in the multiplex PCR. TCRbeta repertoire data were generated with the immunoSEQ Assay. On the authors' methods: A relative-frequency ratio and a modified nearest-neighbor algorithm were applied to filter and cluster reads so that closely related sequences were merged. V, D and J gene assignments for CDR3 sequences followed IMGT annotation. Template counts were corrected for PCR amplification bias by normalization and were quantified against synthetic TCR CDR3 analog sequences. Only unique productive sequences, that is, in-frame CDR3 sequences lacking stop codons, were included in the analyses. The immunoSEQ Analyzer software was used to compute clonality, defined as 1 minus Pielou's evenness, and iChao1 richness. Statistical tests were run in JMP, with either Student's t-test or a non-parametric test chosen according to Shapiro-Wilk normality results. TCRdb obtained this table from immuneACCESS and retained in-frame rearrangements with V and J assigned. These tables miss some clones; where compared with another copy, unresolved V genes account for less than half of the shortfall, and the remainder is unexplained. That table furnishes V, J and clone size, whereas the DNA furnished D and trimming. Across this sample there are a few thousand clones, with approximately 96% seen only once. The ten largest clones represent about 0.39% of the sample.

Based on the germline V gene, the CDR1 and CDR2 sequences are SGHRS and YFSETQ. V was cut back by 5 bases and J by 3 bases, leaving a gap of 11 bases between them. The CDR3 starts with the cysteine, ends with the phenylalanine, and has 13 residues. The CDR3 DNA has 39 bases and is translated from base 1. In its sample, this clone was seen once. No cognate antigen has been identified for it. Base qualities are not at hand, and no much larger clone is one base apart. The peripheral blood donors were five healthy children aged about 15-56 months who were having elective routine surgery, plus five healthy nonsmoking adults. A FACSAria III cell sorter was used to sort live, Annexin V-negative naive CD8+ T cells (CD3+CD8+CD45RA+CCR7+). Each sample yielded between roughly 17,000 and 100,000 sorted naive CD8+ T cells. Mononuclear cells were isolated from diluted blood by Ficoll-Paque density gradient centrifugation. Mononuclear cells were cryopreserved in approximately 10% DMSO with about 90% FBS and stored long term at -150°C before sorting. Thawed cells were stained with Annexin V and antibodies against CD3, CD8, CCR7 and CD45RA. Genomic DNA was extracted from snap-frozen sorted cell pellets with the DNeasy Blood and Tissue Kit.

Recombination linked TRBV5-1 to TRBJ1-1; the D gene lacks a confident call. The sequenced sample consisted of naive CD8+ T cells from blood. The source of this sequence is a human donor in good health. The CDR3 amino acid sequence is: CASRLIEDTEAFF. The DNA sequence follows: TGCGCCAGCAGGTTAATTGAGGACACTGAAGCTTTCTTT.